This TCR beta chain was retrieved from a study of beta chain features in type 1 diabetes. Of the isolated RNA, all was reverse transcribed, and so the sequenced material was expressed TCRB transcripts. Data came from immunoSEQ multiplex PCR; TCRdb stores just in-frame clones and leaves some out. The profile covers a few hundred thousand clones, with roughly 22% appearing a single time and less than 0.03% taken by the ten largest. This clone came up a few times. Its matching antigen is unknown. Study outcomes and limitations: Among patients with Type 1 diabetes, TCRB CDR3s were moderately but significantly shorter in every one of the four CD4+ subsets.

The sequencing input was naive CD4+ T cells from blood. This sequence was found in a woman between 40 and 55 years old with type 1 diabetes.

CDR3 region: CASTSSYEQYF. CDR3 DNA: TGTGCCAGCACCTCTAGCTACGAGCAGTACTTC. The chain links TRBV7-2 to TRBJ2-7; D not resolved. The CDR3 length is 11 residues. Trimming removed 7 bases at V and 3 bases at J, with 7 bases between. CDR1 is SGHTA and CDR2 is FQGNSA in the germline V gene. Full variable domain (outside the CDR3, taken from reference TRBV7-2 and TRBJ2-7): GAGVSQSPSNKVTEKGKDVELRCDPISGHTALYWYRQSLGQGLEFLIYFQGNSAPDKSGLPSDRFSAERTGGSVSTLTIQRTQQEDSAVYLCASTSSYEQYFGPGTRLTVT.